The TCR beta chain described here comes from a study of T cells in Graves' hyperthyroidism and ophthalmopathy. Exclusions: uncontrolled infection, other autoimmune disease, pregnancy, lactation. The study based diagnoses on clinical symptoms, serum thyroxine and TRAb, thyroid ultrasound and orbital computed tomography. Amplification yielded TCR beta CDR3 regions, with RNA transcripts as the source. Researchers ran a first-round RT-PCR on the TCR CDR3 using the HTBI primer set. TCRdb processed the multiplex PCR reads anew with MiXCR; each CDR3 protein has one entry. The sample yields 600,000 to 850,000 distinct CDR3 sequences, around 20% seen once. Whole-study findings and limits: Blood also showed most of the thyroid clonotypes that were expanded above 0.001. Through a model of 13 V-J features, ophthalmopathy was separated from stable hyperthyroidism.

This CDR3 has 16 residues. The germline V gene encodes CDR1 LNHNV and CDR2 YYDKDF (reference sequence). After removal of 0 bases from V and 5 bases from J, the junction contained 4 bases not matched to a gene. This clonotype came up a few times. Antigen: not known. J is TRBJ1-6 and V is TRBV15, with TRBD1 matching 7 bases. The TCR was taken from a woman aged 50 to 60 with Graves' hyperthyroidism that later progressed to Graves' ophthalmopathy. What was sequenced was blood. As DNA, the CDR3 is TGTGCCACCAGCAGAGACCCAGGGGGGAATAATTCACCCCTCCACTTT. Translated, it gives CATSRDPGGNNSPLHF.